One and the same sample provided the 27 T cell receptor beta chains below, sequenced in a study of T cells in Graves' hyperthyroidism and ophthalmopathy (dated by TCRdb to the late 2010s). The library relied on multiplex PCR. Sequencing was performed on an Illumina HiSeq 2000. TCR beta CDR3 regions were amplified from RNA transcripts. The TCR CDR3 was subjected to a first round of RT-PCR using the HTBI primer set and the Qiagen OneStep RT-PCR kit. Starting from the raw public reads, TCRdb applied fastp trimming at Q25, assembled clones with MiXCR and retained in-frame beta chains. For every CDR3 protein sequence, its rows merge into one entry that carries the most common genes and DNA. The sample has 250,000 to 350,000 distinct CDR3 sequences on record, about 20% of them singletons. The biggest ten clones account for 50% to 75% of the sample. Sequences were obtained from blood. These receptors all come from a man between 25 and 39 years old with Graves' ophthalmopathy.

This clonotype was found a few times. The chain uses TRBV20-1 and TRBJ1-5; TRBD1 is a possible D gene (5 bases). This CDR3 spans 14 amino acids. Germline V CDR1 and CDR2: DFQATT, SNEGSKA (reference sequence). Between the trimmed V and J ends, which lost 0 bases and 7 bases, there was a span of 13 bases. The DNA for the CDR3 is TGCAGTGCTAGAGACTCTACCAGGGACCAGCCCCAGCATTTT. Translated: CSARDSTRDQPQHF.

The chain links TRBV4-1 to TRBJ1-5; D gene unclear. CDR3 length: 13 amino acids. V was trimmed by 3 bases and J by 5 bases, leaving 8 bases between them. Per the germline V gene, CDR1 is MGHRA and CDR2 is YSYEKL. This CDR3 reads CASSHRGDQPQHF. The CDR3 nucleotides are TGCGCCAGCAGCCACCGCGGGGATCAGCCCCAGCATTTT.

The chain combines TRBV2 with TRBJ1-4; D might be TRBD1 (6 bases). V was trimmed by 10 bases and J by 5 bases, leaving 20 bases between them. The CDR3 contains 15 residues. Looked up from germline, CDR1 is SNHLY and CDR2 is FYNNEI. Written as DNA, the CDR3 is TGTGCCACTACGGGGGGCCAGACGGACAATGAAAAACTGTTTTTT. Translated, it gives CATTGGQTDNEKLFF.

The V call is TRBV11-2, the J call TRBJ2-6; TRBD2 might be the D (6 bases). In germline, CDR1 is SGHAT, CDR2 FQNNGV. The CDR3 spans 18 residues. Trimming pared 2 bases from V and 2 bases from J, leaving 16 bases between. The CDR3 reads CASSLNQGGGTGANVLTF. Written as DNA, the CDR3 is TGTGCCAGCAGCTTAAACCAGGGAGGTGGAACTGGGGCCAACGTCCTGACTTTC.

This clonotype has at least ten counts. The V call is TRBV28, the J call TRBJ2-5; D is perhaps TRBD2 (5 bases). There are 15 residues in the CDR3. Germline CDR1 and CDR2: MDHEN and SYDVKM. The ends were cut back, 3 bases at V and 2 bases at J, with 13 bases in the middle. The CDR3: CASSLTSGGQETQYF. CDR3 coding DNA: TGTGCCAGCAGTTTGACCTCCGGCGGGCAAGAGACCCAGTACTTC. The variable domain in full, completed from reference TRBV28 and TRBJ2-5, reads DVKVTQSSRYLVKRTGEKVFLECVQDMDHENMFWYRQDPGLGLRLIYFSYDVKMKEKGDIPEGYSVSREKKERFSLILESASTNQTSMYLCASSLTSGGQETQYFGPGTRLLVL.

This clonotype was seen only a few times. V and J are TRBV20-1 and TRBJ1-6, with TRBD1 matching 11 bases. Losses at the gene ends were 6 bases for V and 1 base for J; bases not matched to a gene: 5. Germline assignment: CDR1 DFQATT and CDR2 SNEGSKA (reference sequence). The CDR3 is made up of 16 amino acids. The CDR3 nucleotides are TGCAGTGCCCAGGACAGGGGGCCGTCCTATAATTCACCCCTCCACTTT. Its translation: CSAQDRGPSYNSPLHF.

Concerning this clonotype itself: A clone one base away is much larger, so this may be a read error. The chain employs TRBV18 and TRBJ1-1; TRBD1 agrees at 7 bases. Trimming cost V 3 bases and J 8 bases; bases outside gene matches: 6. CDR1 and CDR2 (germline): KGHSH, LQKENI. The CDR3 is made up of 13 amino acids. For the CDR3, the DNA is TGTGCCAGCTCACCCAATGGACAGGCCGAAGCTTTCTTT. This codes for CASSPNGQAEAFF.

This clonotype was observed a few times. The rearrangement joins TRBV6-1 to TRBJ1-1; a possible D gene is TRBD1 (6 bases). V was shortened by 6 bases and J by 6 bases, with 14 bases between the two germline ends. CDR1 is MNHNS, CDR2 SASEGT, per germline. The CDR3 is 13 amino acids. The CDR3 is CASRRGNVPEAFF. Here the CDR3 DNA reads TGTGCCAGCAGGAGGGGGAACGTACCTGAAGCTTTCTTT.

This clonotype was observed a handful of times. The rearrangement links TRBV10-3 to TRBJ1-2, with 9 bases lining up with TRBD1. Germline trimming cut 5 bases from V and 0 bases from J; bases unmatched to any gene: 4. This CDR3 contains 15 residues. Germline V gene lookup returns CDR1 ENHRY and CDR2 SYGVKD. In nucleotides, the CDR3 is TGTGCCATCAGTTCCGGGACAGGGACTAACTATGGCTACACCTTC. It yields the protein CAISSGTGTNYGYTF.

There are many counts of this clonotype. CDR3 protein: CAWSLWNTEAFF. As DNA, the CDR3 is TGTGCCTGGAGTTTATGGAACACTGAAGCTTTCTTT. The chain employs TRBV30 and TRBJ1-1; D unclear. V dropped 2 bases and J dropped 1 base, with 5 bases sitting between them. The CDR3 extends over 12 amino acids. Germline CDR1 GTSNPN, CDR2 SVGIG (reference sequence).

This clonotype has at least ten counts. The chain uses TRBV10-1 and TRBJ1-1; no reliable D call. The CDR3 consists of 17 residues. CDR1 and CDR2 from the germline V gene are WNHNN and SYGVQD (reference sequence). Deletions cut 0 bases from V and 0 bases from J, with 14 bases between. The CDR3 DNA reads TGCGCCAGCAGTGAGTCGCGGCGGGGAGCTATGAACACTGAAGCTTTCTTT. It codes for CASSESRRGAMNTEAFF.

This clonotype was counted at least ten times. The chain combines TRBV7-3 with TRBJ1-2; no clear D gene. The CDR3 length is 13 residues. V lost 2 bases to trimming and J lost 1 base, with 5 bases between them. CDR1 and CDR2 from the germline V gene are SGHTA and FQGTGA. The CDR3 coding sequence is TGTGCCAGCAGCTTAGACCTTAACTATGGCTACACCTTC. This gives the protein CASSLDLNYGYTF.

This clonotype occurred a few times. The J gene is TRBJ1-4, the V gene TRBV20-1, with D unresolved. This CDR3 spans 12 amino acids. Per germline, CDR1 DFQATT and CDR2 SNEGSKA (reference sequence). The V end lost 7 bases, the J end lost 3 bases, and 9 bases lay between the germline ends. The CDR3 loop is CSGIYANEKLFF. As DNA, the CDR3 is TGCAGTGGGATTTATGCTAATGAAAAACTGTTTTTT.

This clonotype was seen many times. The chain couples TRBV7-2 to TRBJ1-1; D uncertain. The CDR3 spans 13 residues. The germline V gene has CDR1 SGHTA and CDR2 FQGNSA. The V gene lost 2 bases and the J gene lost 4 bases, with 8 bases spanning the gap. Here the CDR3 DNA reads TGTGCCAGCAGCTTACGCGGTCCCACTGAAGCTTTCTTT. Protein: CASSLRGPTEAFF.

The rearrangement links TRBV7-3 to TRBJ2-3, with 8 bases lining up with TRBD1. Losses at the gene ends were 2 bases for V and 9 bases for J; bases not matched to a gene: 7. The CDR3 has 14 amino acids. In germline, CDR1 is SGHTA, CDR2 FQGTGA. CDR3 nucleotide sequence: TGTGCCAGCAGCTTAGATTCCGGACAGGGAACGCAGTATTTT. Translating it yields CASSLDSGQGTQYF.

V is TRBV27 and J is TRBJ2-7, with D perhaps matching TRBD1 (5 bases). CDR3 length equals 13 residues. Germline V CDR1 and CDR2: MNHEY, SMNVEV (reference sequence). Trimming shortened V by 7 bases and J by 7 bases, and 17 bases separated the two germline ends. The chain's CDR3 is CASTRAQGQEQYF. CDR3 bases: TGTGCCAGCACAAGAGCCCAGGGTCAAGAGCAGTACTTC.

This chain uses TRBV5-8 with TRBJ2-5; TRBD2 matches 8 bases. This CDR3 region has 15 residues. V lost 4 bases and J lost 5; bases outside the gene matches: 10. Germline-derived CDR1 and CDR2 are SGHTS and YDEGEE. CDR3 protein: CASSAGAGVGETQYF. CDR3 nucleotide sequence: TGTGCCAGCAGCGCGGGAGCGGGAGTCGGGGAGACCCAGTACTTC.

Many counts were recorded for this clonotype. The chain links TRBV2 to TRBJ1-5; 9 bases agree with TRBD1. The CDR3 runs 15 residues. Germline-derived CDR1 and CDR2 are SNHLY and FYNNEI. V shed 3 bases, J shed 6 bases, and the junction held 6 bases outside the gene matches. CDR3 residues: CASSDGTGLGQPQHF. DNA for the CDR3: TGTGCCAGCAGTGACGGGACAGGGCTGGGTCAGCCCCAGCATTTT.

The chain couples TRBV6-5 to TRBJ1-1; D unresolved. CDR3 size: 14 residues. V lost 1 base to trimming and J lost 4 bases, with 10 bases between them. From germline, CDR1 is MNHEY and CDR2 SVGAGI. CDR3 DNA sequence: TGTGCCAGCAGTTACTTCGTGGGAAGCACTGAAGCTTTCTTT. This sequence encodes CASSYFVGSTEAFF.

This clonotype turned up a few times. The chain couples TRBV6-6 to TRBJ2-1; D might be TRBD2 (5 bases). Per the germline V gene, CDR1 is MNHNY and CDR2 is SVGAGI (reference sequence). Between the trimmed V and J ends, which lost 0 bases and 0 bases, there was a span of 9 bases. This CDR3 contains 16 residues. CDR3 coding DNA: TGTGCCAGCAGTTACTCGTCTCGGGGCTCCTACAATGAGCAGTTCTTC. It encodes CASSYSSRGSYNEQFF.

V is TRBV11-3 and J is TRBJ2-2; TRBD2 might be the D (5 bases). V was pared by 2 bases and J by 5 bases, with 15 bases between. The CDR3 runs 16 residues. CDR1 and CDR2 (germline): SGHNT, YENEEA. CDR3 nucleotides: TGTGCCAGCAGCTTAAGGTCCCGGGGTGGGACCGGGGAGCTGTTTTTT. This sequence encodes CASSLRSRGGTGELFF.

The V call is TRBV10-3, the J call TRBJ1-1, with D possibly matching TRBD1 (5 bases). The CDR3 is 13 residues long. Between the trimmed V and J ends, which lost 7 bases and 1 base, there was a span of 10 bases. Germline CDR1 is ENHRY and CDR2 is SYGVKD. DNA of the CDR3: TGTGCCATCAAGGAGGGGAGGAACACTGAAGCTTTCTTT. This gives the protein CAIKEGRNTEAFF.

The chain has TRBV3-1 and TRBJ2-5, with D possibly called TRBD1 or TRBD2 (5 bases each). Germline CDR1 and CDR2: LGHDT and YNNKEL (reference sequence). V was trimmed by 2 bases and J by 1 base, leaving 8 bases between them. This CDR3 comprises 14 residues. The CDR3 sequence: CASSQRGSQETQYF. The CDR3 bases are TGTGCCAGCAGCCAACGGGGCAGCCAAGAGACCCAGTACTTC.

This clonotype was counted ten times or more. V gene TRBV27 combines with J gene TRBJ1-1; the match to TRBD1 covers 10 bases. Germline V CDR1 and CDR2: MNHEY, SMNVEV (reference sequence). The ends lost 9 bases at V and 0 bases at J; junction bases unmatched: 13. The CDR3 extends over 17 amino acids. This CDR3 reads CASSPGQGQSLNTEAFF. The CDR3 DNA sequence: TGTGCCAGTTCCCCGGGACAGGGGCAATCTTTGAACACTGAAGCTTTCTTT.

This clonotype was counted ten times or more. The chain has TRBV20-1 and TRBJ2-3; D uncertain. This CDR3 region has 13 residues. V lost 4 bases and J 5 bases, leaving 13 bases between the germline ends. The germline V gene has CDR1 DFQATT and CDR2 SNEGSKA (reference sequence). In nucleotides, the CDR3 is TGCAGTGCTACGATGGTCACGCGAGATACGCAGTATTTT. Translating gives CSATMVTRDTQYF.

This clonotype was recorded at least ten times. The V call is TRBV18, the J call TRBJ2-5, with D hard to call. V lost 3 bases to trimming and J lost 3 bases, with 8 bases between them. Germline assignment: CDR1 KGHSH and CDR2 LQKENI. CDR3 length: 13 amino acids. DNA for the CDR3: TGTGCCAGCTCACCTAGTCAGAAAGAGACCCAGTACTTC. It is translated as CASSPSQKETQYF.

This clonotype occurred a few times. J is TRBJ2-7 and V is TRBV27; D tentatively reads TRBD1 or TRBD2 (6 bases each). The CDR3 spans 12 residues. Germline values: CDR1 MNHEY, CDR2 SMNVEV (reference sequence). V was pared by 7 bases and J by 5 bases, with 12 bases between. CDR3 loop: CASKSGAHEQYF. CDR3 sequence (DNA): TGTGCCAGCAAGTCGGGGGCCCACGAGCAGTACTTC.